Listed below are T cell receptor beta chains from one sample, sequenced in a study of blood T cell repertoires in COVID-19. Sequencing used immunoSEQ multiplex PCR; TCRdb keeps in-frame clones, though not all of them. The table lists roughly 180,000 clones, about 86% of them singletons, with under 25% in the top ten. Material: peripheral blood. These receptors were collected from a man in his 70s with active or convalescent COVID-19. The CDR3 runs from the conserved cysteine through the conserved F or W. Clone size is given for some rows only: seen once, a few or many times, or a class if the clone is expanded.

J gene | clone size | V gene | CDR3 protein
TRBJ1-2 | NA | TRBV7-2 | CASSLGPGGYGYTF
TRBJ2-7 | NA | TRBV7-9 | CASSSPRTGLSYEQYF
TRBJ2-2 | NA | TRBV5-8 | CASSPWTGSTGELFF
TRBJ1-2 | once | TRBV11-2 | CASSLGRGTTLNGYTF
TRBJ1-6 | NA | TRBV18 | CASSPPGIGLVF
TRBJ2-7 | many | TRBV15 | CATSRRGAYEQYF
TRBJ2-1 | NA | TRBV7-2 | CASSFRLAGRNEQFF
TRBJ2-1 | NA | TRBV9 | CASSVRSAYNEQFF
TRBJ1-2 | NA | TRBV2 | CASKGGRVNYGYTF
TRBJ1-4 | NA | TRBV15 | CATSREATVGEKLFF
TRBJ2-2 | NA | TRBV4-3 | CASSQEVQSYINTGELFF
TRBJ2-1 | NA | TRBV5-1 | CASSLRDRGYNEQFF
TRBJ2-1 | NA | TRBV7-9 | CASEGAGYNEQFF
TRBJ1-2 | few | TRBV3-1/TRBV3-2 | CASSLRGTTYGYTF
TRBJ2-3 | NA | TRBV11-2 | CASSPYPGQPDTQYF
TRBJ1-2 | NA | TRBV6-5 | CASSYVRQTYGYTF
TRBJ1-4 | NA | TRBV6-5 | CASLGGQANEKLFF
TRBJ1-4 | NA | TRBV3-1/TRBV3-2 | CASSPTSTNEKLFF
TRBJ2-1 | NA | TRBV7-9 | CASSLGLAGNEQFF
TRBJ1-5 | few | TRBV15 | CATSRVRDNQPQHF
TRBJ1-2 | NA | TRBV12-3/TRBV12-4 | CASSAGQIYGYTF
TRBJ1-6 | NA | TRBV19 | CASSIQGNSPLHF
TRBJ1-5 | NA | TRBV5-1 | CASRPGTQDQPQHF
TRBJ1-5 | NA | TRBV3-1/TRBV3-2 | CASSLGTGGNQPQHF
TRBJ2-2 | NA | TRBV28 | CASSQPNTLLAADGTTGELFF
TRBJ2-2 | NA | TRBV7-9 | CASSSGQVPPGELFF
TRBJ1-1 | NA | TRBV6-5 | CASSLGGGMNTEAFF
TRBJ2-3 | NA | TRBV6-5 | CASRGEGPTTDTQYF
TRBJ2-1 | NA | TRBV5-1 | CASSLEGLAGEAIEQFF
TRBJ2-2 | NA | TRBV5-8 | CASSQTGTPASGELFF
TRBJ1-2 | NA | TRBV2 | CASTYRLEDYGYTF
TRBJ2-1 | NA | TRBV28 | CASSLGPGLADNEQFF
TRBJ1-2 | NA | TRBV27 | CASSDLKTGGYGYTF
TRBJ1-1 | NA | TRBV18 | CASSPTGNMNTEAFF
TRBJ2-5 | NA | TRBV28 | CASSPLDRAQETQYF
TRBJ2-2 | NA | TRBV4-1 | CASSLRTGEDTGELFF
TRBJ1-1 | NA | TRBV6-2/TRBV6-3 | CASSYLGQLNTEAFF
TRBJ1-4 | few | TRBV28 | CASSFQSGGQSEKLFF
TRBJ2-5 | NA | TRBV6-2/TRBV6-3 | CASSRRREVSGETQYF
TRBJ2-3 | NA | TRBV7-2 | CASSPYASTDTQYF
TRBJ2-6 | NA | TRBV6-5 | CASRGTDSGANVLTF
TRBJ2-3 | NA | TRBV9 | CASSGRRGRSGSFSTDTQYF
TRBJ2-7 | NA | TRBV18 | CASSPPNSGEQYF
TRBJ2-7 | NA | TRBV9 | CASSVVGVGEQYF
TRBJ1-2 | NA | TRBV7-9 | CASSPRQDHGYTF
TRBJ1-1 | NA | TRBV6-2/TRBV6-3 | CASSATPGSTEAFF
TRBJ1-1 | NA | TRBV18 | CASSPRTGENTEAFF
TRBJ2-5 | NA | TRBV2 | CASKGWRAGEETQYF
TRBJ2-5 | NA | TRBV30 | CAWSVRRETQYF
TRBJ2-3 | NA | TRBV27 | CASSLYSSTDTQYF
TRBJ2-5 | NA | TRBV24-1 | CATSDLRGGWETQYF